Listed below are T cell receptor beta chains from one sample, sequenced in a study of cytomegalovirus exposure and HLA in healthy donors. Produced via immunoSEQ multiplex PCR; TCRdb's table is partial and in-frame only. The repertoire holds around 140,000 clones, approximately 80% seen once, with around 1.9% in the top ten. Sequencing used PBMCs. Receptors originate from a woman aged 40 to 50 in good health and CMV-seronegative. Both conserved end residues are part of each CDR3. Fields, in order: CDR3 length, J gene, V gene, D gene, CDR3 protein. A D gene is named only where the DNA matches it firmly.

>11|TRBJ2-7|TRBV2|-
CASSPKYEQYF
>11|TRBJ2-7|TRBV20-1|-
CSATRVYEQYF
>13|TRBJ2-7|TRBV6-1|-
CASSVADSYEQYF
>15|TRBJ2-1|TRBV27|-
CASSFYPTDNNEQFF
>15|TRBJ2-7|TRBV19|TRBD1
CASSSPGTGDHEQYF
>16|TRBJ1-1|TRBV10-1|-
CASSDGWRGAPTEAFF
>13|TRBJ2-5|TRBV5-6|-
CASSFRGWETQYF
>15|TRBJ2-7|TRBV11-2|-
CASSMVGDTYYEQYF
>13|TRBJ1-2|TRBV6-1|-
CASRQGVPYGYTF
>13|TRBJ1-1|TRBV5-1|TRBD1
CASSKTGVPEAFF
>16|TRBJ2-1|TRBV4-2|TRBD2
CASSQVERLAGGVTFF
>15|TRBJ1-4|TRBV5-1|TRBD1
CASSPNRGREEKLFF
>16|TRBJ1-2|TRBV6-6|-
CASSYSVGESDYGYTF
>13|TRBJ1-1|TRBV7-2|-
CASRAGFGTEAFF
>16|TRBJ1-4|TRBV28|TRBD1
CASSLLGQGSGEKLFF
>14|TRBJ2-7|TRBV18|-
CASSNQTGYYEQYF
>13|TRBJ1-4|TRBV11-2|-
CASSLETGEKLFF
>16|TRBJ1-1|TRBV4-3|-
CASSQLWQGAYTEAFF
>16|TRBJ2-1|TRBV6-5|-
CASSSQGFSSYNEQFF
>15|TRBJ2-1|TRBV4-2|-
CASSQDVGGNNEQFF
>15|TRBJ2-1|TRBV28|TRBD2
CASSYSGRGNNEQFF
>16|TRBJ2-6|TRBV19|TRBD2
CASSFFGGAGANVLTF
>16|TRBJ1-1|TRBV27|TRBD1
CASSLSATGWYTEAFF
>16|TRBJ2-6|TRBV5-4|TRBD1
CASRTGGLSGANVLTF
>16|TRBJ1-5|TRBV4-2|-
CASSQGQEAGPQPQHF
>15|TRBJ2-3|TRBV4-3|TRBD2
CASSQGLAVPDTQYF
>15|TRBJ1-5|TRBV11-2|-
CASSFSGDSNQPQHF
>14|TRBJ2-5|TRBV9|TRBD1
CASSVDPGGETQYF
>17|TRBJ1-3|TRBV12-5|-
CASGLASRGSSGNTIYF
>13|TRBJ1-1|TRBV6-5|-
CASSYIGGTEAFF
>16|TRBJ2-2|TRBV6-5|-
CASSYGGQPLTGELFF
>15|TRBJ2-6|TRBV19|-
CASSISGAGANVLTF
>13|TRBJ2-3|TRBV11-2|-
CASSYGETDTQYF
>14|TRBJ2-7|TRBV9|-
CASSVTGNSYEQYF
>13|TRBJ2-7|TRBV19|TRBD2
CASRLAGSYEQYF
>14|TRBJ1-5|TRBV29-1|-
CSVLQAGSNQPQHF
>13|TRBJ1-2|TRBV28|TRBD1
CASRLQGAYGYTF
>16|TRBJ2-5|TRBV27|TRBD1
CASSFGQGSRQETQYF
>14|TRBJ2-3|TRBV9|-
CASSGYYGTDTQYF
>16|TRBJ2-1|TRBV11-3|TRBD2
CASSLETGGSRYEQFF
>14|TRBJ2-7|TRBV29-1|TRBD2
CSVGLAQTPWEQYF
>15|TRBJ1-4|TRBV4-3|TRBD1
CASSQDWDRGGKLFF
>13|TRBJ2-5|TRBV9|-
CASSQGRKETQYF
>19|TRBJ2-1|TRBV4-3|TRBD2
CASSQDTRALAGLNNEQFF
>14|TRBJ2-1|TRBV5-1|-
CASSAGLLYNEQFF
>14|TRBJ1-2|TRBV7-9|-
CASSPGSRNYGYTF
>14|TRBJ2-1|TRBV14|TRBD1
CASQRQGSYNEQFF
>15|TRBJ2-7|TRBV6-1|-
CASRVLSGASYEQYF
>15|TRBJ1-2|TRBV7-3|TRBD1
CASSSTPGQTYGYTF
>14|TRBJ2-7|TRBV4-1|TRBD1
CASSQVDRDYEQYF
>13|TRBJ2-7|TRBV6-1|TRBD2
CASITSGSYEQYF
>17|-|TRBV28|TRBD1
CASSFSGLTTGVGEQYF
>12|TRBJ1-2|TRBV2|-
CASGSVNYGYTF
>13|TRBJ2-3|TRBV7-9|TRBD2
CARSSGGEDTQYF
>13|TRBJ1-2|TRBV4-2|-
CASRTRGNYGYTF
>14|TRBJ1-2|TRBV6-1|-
CASSEHGSNYGYTF